Each of the 22 T cell receptor beta chains below was sequenced from the same sample in a study of blood T cells in healthy people across ages (dated by TCRdb to about 2015). Libraries were made using 5' RACE. A second PCR of roughly 6 to 11 cycles was run with a J-beta primer mix and a sample-barcoded 5' primer. TCRdb's own reprocessing of the public reads used fastp at Q25 and MiXCR and kept productive beta chains. Rows with one shared CDR3 protein collapse into an entry with the most common genes and DNA. The sample table contains around 2 million distinct CDR3 sequences; only one count was recorded for approximately 40% of them. The top ten hold under 30% of the sample. Sequenced: blood. All receptors derive from a human donor in good health.

This clonotype was seen a handful of times. This rearrangement joins TRBV10-3 to TRBJ1-2; tentatively, D is TRBD1 (5 bases). Trimming cost V 5 bases and J 4 bases, with 14 bases left between them. This CDR3 spans 14 amino acids. Germline assignment: CDR1 ENHRY and CDR2 SYGVKD. For the CDR3, the DNA is TGTGCCATCAGTAGGGACGAAGGGGCCTATGGCTACACCTTC. Its translation is CAISRDEGAYGYTF.

V and J are TRBV9 and TRBJ2-3; TRBD1 might be the D (6 bases). Germline V gene data show CDR1 as SGDLS and CDR2 as YYNGEE. Trimming cost V 3 bases and J 0 bases, with 11 bases left between them. The CDR3 sequence is 15 residues long. CDR3 coding DNA: TGTGCCAGCAGCGACCTAACAGGGAGCACAGATACGCAGTATTTT. It codes for CASSDLTGSTDTQYF.

This clonotype was counted a few times. V is TRBV4-1 and J is TRBJ1-6, with D hard to call. Germline CDR1 and CDR2: MGHRA and YSYEKL. The CDR3 is 17 amino acids. Trimming took off 4 bases at V and 4 bases at J, with 17 bases between the two ends. In DNA, the CDR3 is TGCGCCAGCAGCCCATTCAGTTCGGGCAGGTATAATTCACCCCTCCACTTT. It translates to CASSPFSSGRYNSPLHF.

This clonotype appeared a few times. The V and J genes are TRBV6-4 and TRBJ2-1; D may be TRBD1 or TRBD2 (5 bases each). The germline gives CDR1 MRHNA, CDR2 SNTAGT. The CDR3 covers 15 residues. V was shortened by 4 bases and J by 2 bases, with 12 bases between the two germline ends. The CDR3 coding sequence is TGTGCCAGCAGTGTTCGGTGGGGACCCTACAATGAGCAGTTCTTC. Protein: CASSVRWGPYNEQFF.

The chain carries TRBV3-1 and TRBJ2-7; D could derive from TRBD1 or TRBD2 (7 bases each). Per the germline V gene, CDR1 is LGHDT and CDR2 is YNNKEL (reference sequence). This CDR3 region has 15 residues. The V end was cut by 4 bases, the J end by 2 bases, with 15 bases between. CDR3 protein: CASSPHQGGAYEQYF. CDR3 coding DNA: TGTGCCAGCAGCCCCCATCAGGGGGGGGCCTACGAGCAGTACTTC.

This chain connects TRBV6-5 to TRBJ2-1; D is possibly TRBD2 (5 bases). V lost 1 base, J lost 5 bases, and 15 bases lay in between. The CDR3 is made up of 16 amino acids. CDR1 and CDR2 from the germline V gene are MNHEY and SVGAGI. The CDR3 bases are TGTGCCAGCAGTTACTACGGCCTAGCTGAGGACAATGAGCAGTTCTTC. Its protein is CASSYYGLAEDNEQFF.

This clonotype appeared a few times. The V call is TRBV7-2, the J call TRBJ2-1; TRBD2 aligns across 13 bases. CDR3 length: 18 amino acids. In germline, CDR1 is SGHTA, CDR2 FQGNSA. J was trimmed by 10 bases and V by 2 bases; bases with no gene match: 14. The CDR3 here is CASSLRGTSGTPRGEQFF. Written as DNA, the CDR3 is TGTGCCAGCAGCTTAAGAGGGACTAGCGGGACGCCTCGAGGGGAGCAGTTCTTC.

The chain is built from TRBV28 and TRBJ2-3; weak D call: TRBD2 (6 bases). V was clipped by 7 bases and J by 2 bases, with 22 bases between them. CDR1 is MDHEN and CDR2 is SYDVKM in the germline V gene. This CDR3 is 17 amino acids long. CDR3 sequence reads: CASTSPGLLSITDTQYF. The CDR3 DNA follows: TGTGCCAGCACCTCCCCGGGACTCCTGTCTATCACAGATACGCAGTATTTT. Using reference TRBV28 and TRBJ2-3 for the parts outside the CDR3, the full variable domain is DVKVTQSSRYLVKRTGEKVFLECVQDMDHENMFWYRQDPGLGLRLIYFSYDVKMKEKGDIPEGYSVSREKKERFSLILESASTNQTSMYLCASTSPGLLSITDTQYFGPGTRLTVL.

This clonotype occurred a few times. The chain employs TRBV5-1 and TRBJ1-1; D remains ambiguous. The CDR3 spans 13 residues. CDR1 SGHRS and CDR2 YFSETQ come from the germline V gene. Trimming cost V 4 bases and J 4 bases, with 11 bases left between them. The CDR3 protein is CASSVGVLTEAFF. CDR3 bases: TGCGCCAGCAGCGTCGGGGTGCTCACTGAAGCTTTCTTT. The full variable domain, completed using reference TRBV5-1 and TRBJ1-1, is KAGVTQTPRYLIKTRGQQVTLSCSPISGHRSVSWYQQTPGQGLQFLFEYFSETQRNKGNFPGRFSGRQFSNSRSEMNVSTLELGDSALYLCASSVGVLTEAFFGQGTRLTVV.

Worth noting for this clonotype: The junction and the germline gene differ at one end; a read error may be behind it. The rearrangement uses TRBV4-3 and TRBJ2-1, with 10 bases that match TRBD2. This CDR3 is 17 amino acids long. CDR1 LGHNA and CDR2 YSLEER come from the germline V gene. The CDR3 nucleotides read TGCGCCAACAGCCGCCTAGCGGGGGCGACAGTTCCAGATGAGCAGTTCTTC. Its protein product is CANSRLAGATVPDEQFF.

In its sample, this clonotype was seen a few times. V gene TRBV29-1 combines with J gene TRBJ1-2, with D tentatively TRBD1 (6 bases). The germline CDR1 and CDR2 sequences are SQVTM and ANQGSEA. Trimming pared 6 bases from V and 4 bases from J, leaving 15 bases between. The CDR3 is 13 residues long. The DNA for the CDR3 is TGCAGCGTGAGGGACAACGGCGTCTATGGCTACACCTTC. It is translated as CSVRDNGVYGYTF.

This chain's CDR3 is CASSQEGFSYNEQFF. The CDR3 bases are TGCGCCAGCAGCCAAGAGGGGTTCTCCTACAATGAGCAGTTCTTC. V gene TRBV4-1 combines with J gene TRBJ2-1; D ambiguous. Germline CDR1 MGHRA, CDR2 YSYEKL. The CDR3 is 15 residues long. V gave up 0 bases and J gave up 0 bases, with 6 bases separating them.

The chain links TRBV6-5 to TRBJ2-1, with 7 bases matching TRBD1. Germline trimming cut 0 bases from V and 9 bases from J; bases unmatched to any gene: 5. There are 14 residues in the CDR3. Germline-derived CDR1 and CDR2 are MNHEY and SVGAGI. The CDR3 loop is CASSYSDGQAEQFF. The CDR3 bases are TGTGCCAGCAGTTACTCGGATGGACAGGCTGAGCAGTTCTTC.

This clonotype was observed a few times. The rearrangement joins TRBV12-3 or TRBV12-4 to TRBJ2-1; TRBD2 matches at 9 bases. The CDR3 length is 17 residues. V was clipped by 6 bases and J by 3 bases; unmatched bases: 12. CDR3 DNA sequence: TGTGCCAGCAGCTCGAGTAATCCTAGCGGGGTCTACAATGAGCAGTTCTTC. It is translated as CASSSSNPSGVYNEQFF.

This chain uses TRBV5-1 with TRBJ2-6; the match to TRBD1 covers 7 bases. Trimming took 6 bases from V and 0 from J; bases not matched to a gene: 6. Germline loops: CDR1 SGHRS, CDR2 YFSETQ. This CDR3 is built from 16 residues. Here the CDR3 DNA reads TGCGCCAGCACGCAACAGGGGATCTCTGGGGCCAACGTCCTGACTTTC. Amino acid sequence: CASTQQGISGANVLTF.

This clonotype has more than one count but fewer than ten. The J gene is TRBJ2-5, the V gene TRBV20-1; D remains unclear. Germline lookup yields CDR1 DFQATT and CDR2 SNEGSKA (reference sequence). CDR3 size: 14 residues. Trimming shortened V by 5 bases and J by 2 bases, and 15 bases separated the two germline ends. The CDR3 nucleotides read TGCAGTGCTGGTAGGCCAAAAAGTCAAGAGACCCAGTACTTC. Translating gives CSAGRPKSQETQYF.

A few counts support this clonotype. This sequence joins TRBV3-1 and TRBJ1-2; D is ambiguous. V lost 0 bases to trimming and J lost 3 bases, with 11 bases between them. The CDR3 is 15 amino acids. Germline V gene sequence: CDR1 LGHDT, CDR2 YNNKEL (reference sequence). The CDR3 DNA reads TGTGCCAGCAGCCAAGATTGGGCAGGACACTATGGCTACACCTTC. It encodes CASSQDWAGHYGYTF.

This clonotype was found many times. The chain employs TRBV29-1 and TRBJ2-3, with D unresolved. V shed 7 bases and J shed 6 bases, with 2 bases lying between them. Germline CDR1 is SQVTM and CDR2 is ANQGSEA. This CDR3 region has 8 residues. CDR3 nucleotides: TGCAGCGACGATACGCAGTATTTT. Translated: CSDDTQYF.

The V and J genes are TRBV6-6 and TRBJ1-1, with D hard to call. CDR1 is MNHNY and CDR2 is SVGAGI in the germline V gene (reference sequence). V dropped 7 bases and J dropped 7 bases, with 10 bases sitting between them. CDR3 length equals 11 residues. This chain's CDR3 is CASKRWREAFF. The CDR3 DNA is TGTGCCAGCAAACGGTGGCGTGAAGCTTTCTTT.

The sample holds a few counts of this clonotype. This rearrangement joins TRBV20-1 to TRBJ2-3; D is unclear. The CDR3 length is 12 residues. V lost 7 bases and J 4 bases, leaving 12 bases between the germline ends. CDR1 DFQATT and CDR2 SNEGSKA come from the germline V gene (reference sequence). The CDR3 loop is CSVRTQADTQYF. The CDR3 bases are TGCAGTGTCAGGACCCAGGCAGATACGCAGTATTTT.

The chain carries TRBV7-7 and TRBJ2-1; 11 bases line up with TRBD2. V was clipped by 2 bases and J by 6 bases; unmatched bases: 9. The germline V gene has CDR1 SSHAT and CDR2 FNYEAQ (reference sequence). The CDR3 is 17 residues long. CDR3 nucleotide sequence: TGTGCCAGCAGCTTATGGGTAGCGGGGGGGCCGGGCAATGAGCAGTTCTTC. Its protein is CASSLWVAGGPGNEQFF.

V gene TRBV7-2 combines with J gene TRBJ2-2, with 13 bases that match TRBD2. CDR1 is SGHTA, CDR2 FQGNSA, per germline. The CDR3 is 16 amino acids. The trim removed 11 bases at V and 5 bases at J, leaving 11 bases unmatched. The CDR3 region is CAGSRPGLAGTGELFF. The CDR3 bases are TGTGCCGGCTCTCGACCGGGACTAGCGGGGACCGGGGAGCTGTTTTTT.